This entry lists 29 T cell receptor beta chains sequenced from one sample in a study of cytomegalovirus exposure and HLA in healthy donors. Here immunoSEQ multiplex PCR was the method, and the copy in TCRdb shows in-frame clones only, minus some. Of 150,000 to 200,000 clones listed, about 95% are singletons. The sequenced sample was PBMCs. These receptors all come from a woman aged 18-29 years in good health and CMV-seronegative.

The chain employs TRBV2 and TRBJ2-5, with D unclear. Trimming removed 2 bases at V and 2 bases at J, with 9 bases between. Germline CDR1 and CDR2: SNHLY and FYNNEI. CDR3 length: 14 residues. The DNA for the CDR3 is TGTGCCAGCAGTGAAAGAGGCAGACAAGAGACCCAGTACTTC. Translating gives CASSERGRQETQYF.

V usage is TRBV4-1 and J usage is TRBJ2-2, with D possibly matching TRBD2 (6 bases). CDR1 and CDR2 (germline): MGHRA, YSYEKL. V gave up 6 bases and J gave up 5 bases, with 10 bases separating them. The CDR3 has 13 amino acids. In DNA, the CDR3 is TGCGCCAGCAGATGGGCGGGGACCGGGGAGCTGTTTTTT. Translating gives CASRWAGTGELFF.

This sequence joins TRBV7-9 and TRBJ1-5; 10 nucleotides align to TRBD1. Germline values: CDR1 SEHNR, CDR2 FQNEAQ (reference sequence). After removal of 1 base from V and 7 bases from J, the junction contained 7 bases not matched to a gene. The CDR3 is 16 amino acids. The CDR3 DNA follows: TGTGCCAGCAGCTTAGGGGGACAGGGGAGCCTCCAGCCCCAGCATTTT. Translated, it gives CASSLGGQGSLQPQHF. Based on the CDR3 plus reference TRBV7-9 and TRBJ1-5, the full variable domain is DTGVSQNPRHKITKRGQNVTFRCDPISEHNRLYWYRQTLGQGPEFLTYFQNEAQLEKSRLLSDRFSAERPKGSFSTLEIQRTEQGDSAMYLCASSLGGQGSLQPQHFGDGTRLSIL.

The chain recombines TRBV19 with TRBJ1-2; no reliable D call. The CDR3 runs to 13 residues. Germline CDR1 and CDR2: LNHDA and SQIVND (reference sequence). Trimming shortened V by 0 bases and J by 8 bases, and 10 bases separated the two germline ends. The CDR3 bases are TGTGCCAGTAGTATAGAAGCCGGGTTAGGCTACACCTTC. This translates into CASSIEAGLGYTF.

The chain has TRBV6-1 and TRBJ1-1; D might be TRBD1 (5 bases). The germline V gene encodes CDR1 MNHNS and CDR2 SASEGT. The V end was cut by 7 bases, the J end by 6 bases, with 18 bases between. CDR3 length: 14 amino acids. The CDR3, as DNA: TGTGCCAGCAAGGACGGAGGGTGGACATCTGAAGCTTTCTTT. Translated, it gives CASKDGGWTSEAFF.

The chain joins TRBV4-2 to TRBJ2-1, with 8 bases lining up with TRBD2. V lost 3 bases and J lost 0; bases outside the gene matches: 4. Germline V gene sequence: CDR1 LGHNA, CDR2 YNFKEQ. CDR3 size: 16 residues. DNA of the CDR3: TGTGCCAGCAGCCAGGCGGGGGGAAGCTCCTACAATGAGCAGTTCTTC. As protein: CASSQAGGSSYNEQFF.

This chain uses TRBV30 with TRBJ1-2, with D possibly TRBD1 on 5 matching bases. Germline lookup yields CDR1 GTSNPN and CDR2 SVGIG (reference sequence). The CDR3 is 16 residues long. V was shortened by 1 base and J by 3 bases, with 18 bases between the two germline ends. DNA of the CDR3: TGTGCCTGGAGTGGTTCGAAGATAACAGGACACTATGGCTACACCTTC. It translates to CAWSGSKITGHYGYTF.

The chain is built from TRBV19 and TRBJ2-3; D not resolved. Trimming took 4 bases from V and 8 from J, leaving 7 bases between them. Germline V gene data show CDR1 as LNHDA and CDR2 as SQIVND (reference sequence). This CDR3 comprises 11 residues. The CDR3 sequence: CASSKAVTQYF. DNA for the CDR3: TGTGCCAGTAGTAAGGCGGTTACGCAGTATTTT.

The chain recombines TRBV6-1 with TRBJ1-4; 9 bases are a match to TRBD1. Germline V gene sequence: CDR1 MNHNS, CDR2 SASEGT. CDR3 length: 15 residues. With V trimmed by 8 bases and J by 5 bases, 9 bases remained unmatched. CDR3 in DNA: TGTGCCAGCTCACGGACAGGGGCCTCAAATGAAAAACTGTTTTTT. Protein product: CASSRTGASNEKLFF.

This chain connects TRBV7-2 to TRBJ2-3; D is perhaps TRBD1 (5 bases). Looked up from germline, CDR1 is SGHTA and CDR2 is FQGNSA. The V and J ends lost 3 bases and 1 base respectively, with 8 bases between them. The CDR3 contains 14 residues. The CDR3 sequence is CASSFGAGTDTQYF. In DNA, the CDR3 is TGTGCCAGCAGCTTTGGGGCAGGCACAGATACGCAGTATTTT.

V is TRBV19 and J is TRBJ2-7; no firm D call. This CDR3 has 13 residues. V was cut by 4 bases and J by 3 bases, with 10 bases left in between. Germline V lookup: CDR1 LNHDA, CDR2 SQIVND (reference sequence). The CDR3 loop is CASSTTPIYEQYF. CDR3 bases: TGTGCCAGTAGTACCACCCCTATCTACGAGCAGTACTTC.

In its sample, this clone was seen once. The chain is built from TRBV15 and TRBJ1-1; 8 bases align to TRBD1. Germline CDR1 and CDR2: LNHNV and YYDKDF (reference sequence). J lost 6 bases, V lost 0 bases, and 6 bases had no gene match. The CDR3 is 15 amino acids. CDR3: CATSRELSRGPEAFF. The CDR3 DNA sequence: TGTGCCACCAGCAGAGAATTATCCAGGGGGCCTGAAGCTTTCTTT.

This chain joins TRBV7-3 and TRBJ2-1, with 11 bases identical to TRBD2. CDR1 SGHTA and CDR2 FQGTGA come from the germline V gene. The CDR3 runs to 16 residues. V lost 2 bases to trimming and J lost 9 bases; unmatched junction nucleotides: 9. The CDR3 nucleotides are TGTGCCAGCAGCTTAGACCTAGCGGGGGGAAAAAGTGAGCAGTTCTTC. Translated: CASSLDLAGGKSEQFF.

The chain has TRBV2 and TRBJ2-3; TRBD2 matches 7 bases. J was trimmed by 2 bases and V by 4 bases; bases with no gene match: 3. CDR1 SNHLY and CDR2 FYNNEI come from the germline V gene. The CDR3 has 14 amino acids. CDR3 in DNA: TGTGCCAGCAGTGTGGCGGGGGACACAGATACGCAGTATTTT. Its translation is CASSVAGDTDTQYF.

The V call is TRBV7-2, the J call TRBJ2-5, with TRBD1 identical over 7 bases. CDR3 length: 16 amino acids. Trimming took 4 bases from V and 0 from J; bases not matched to a gene: 8. Germline assignment: CDR1 SGHTA and CDR2 FQGNSA. CDR3: CASSSRTGLNQETQYF. DNA for the CDR3: TGTGCCAGCAGCTCACGGACAGGACTGAACCAAGAGACCCAGTACTTC.

The V and J genes are TRBV4-3 and TRBJ1-1; D gene ambiguous. The CDR3 length is 13 residues. The V gene's germline CDR1 is LGHNA and CDR2 YSLEER. V gave up 0 bases and J gave up 8 bases, with 10 bases separating them. The CDR3 DNA follows: TGCGCCAGCAGCCAAGACTTATGGAGGGAAGCTTTCTTT. This gives the protein CASSQDLWREAFF.

This rearrangement joins TRBV10-3 to TRBJ1-5; 7 bases match TRBD1. The V gene's germline CDR1 is ENHRY and CDR2 SYGVKD. J was trimmed by 4 bases and V by 8 bases; bases with no gene match: 5. The CDR3 is 13 residues long. CDR3 region: CAIGDRENQPQHF. The DNA for the CDR3 is TGTGCCATCGGAGACAGGGAAAATCAGCCCCAGCATTTT.

This clone was observed once. The CDR3 reads CASSPQGGNSGNTIYF. The CDR3 nucleotides are TGTGCCAGCAGCCCGCAGGGGGGAAACTCTGGAAACACCATATATTTT. The gene calls are TRBV7-3 and TRBJ1-3, with 7 positions matching TRBD1. This CDR3 region has 16 residues. CDR1 SGHTA and CDR2 FQGTGA come from the germline V gene. V lost 5 bases, J lost 0 bases, and 7 bases stayed unmatched.

This chain uses TRBV27 with TRBJ2-7; the D gene is possibly TRBD1 (6 bases). CDR3 length equals 15 residues. The germline gives CDR1 MNHEY, CDR2 SMNVEV (reference sequence). The V gene lost 2 bases and the J gene lost 0 bases, with 11 bases spanning the gap. The CDR3 nucleotides are TGTGCCAGCAGTTTAAAAGGACAGACCTCCTACGAGCAGTACTTC. Amino acids: CASSLKGQTSYEQYF.

The chain links TRBV16 to TRBJ1-6; a weak D match, TRBD1 (6 bases). The CDR3 runs to 13 residues. Trimming took off 0 bases at V and 17 bases at J, with 14 bases between the two ends. Germline V gives CDR1 KGHSY, CDR2 FQNENV. CDR3 DNA sequence: TGTGCCAGCAGCCAATCCCGGACGACAGGATTCCACTTT. This codes for CASSQSRTTGFHF.

The chain couples TRBV2 to TRBJ2-3; D is unresolved. The germline V gene has CDR1 SNHLY and CDR2 FYNNEI. Deletions cut 0 bases from V and 4 bases from J, with 14 bases between. CDR3 length equals 16 residues. The CDR3 is CASSEASPLVSDTQYF. CDR3 nucleotides: TGTGCCAGCAGTGAAGCATCCCCCCTAGTGTCAGATACGCAGTATTTT.

The gene calls are TRBV11-2 and TRBJ2-7; no clear D gene. The CDR3 has 16 residues. From germline, CDR1 is SGHAT and CDR2 FQNNGV. V was cut by 1 base and J by 0 bases, with 13 bases left in between. CDR3 sequence reads: CASSLAAVSYSYEQYF. The CDR3 nucleotides are TGTGCCAGCAGCTTAGCGGCGGTGAGTTACTCCTACGAGCAGTACTTC.

This rearrangement joins TRBV11-3 to TRBJ1-3; possibly TRBD1 for D (6 bases). Germline CDR1 SGHNT, CDR2 YENEEA. The CDR3 sequence is 15 residues long. V was pared by 5 bases and J by 8 bases, with 19 bases between. CDR3 DNA: TGTGCCAGCAGCCCGTGGCACAGGGCCAGGGACACCATATATTTT. It codes for CASSPWHRARDTIYF.

Here the CDR3 reads CASSPYSNSYEQYF. Here the CDR3 DNA reads TGTGCCAGCTCACCATACAGTAACTCCTACGAGCAGTACTTC. The V call is TRBV18, the J call TRBJ2-7; D call uncertain. Between the trimmed V and J ends, which lost 2 bases and 0 bases, there was a span of 8 bases. Germline CDR1 KGHSH, CDR2 LQKENI. This CDR3 has 14 residues.

The J gene is TRBJ2-5, the V gene TRBV2, with TRBD2 identical over 8 bases. Unmatched junction bases numbered 8, after V lost 3 bases and J lost 5 bases. This CDR3 is 15 amino acids long. Germline V CDR1 and CDR2: SNHLY, FYNNEI. The CDR3 region is CASSEERGSGETQYF. CDR3 nucleotide sequence: TGTGCCAGCAGTGAGGAGCGGGGGAGTGGGGAGACCCAGTACTTC.

This clone was found once. The chain employs TRBV4-2 and TRBJ1-5; D possibly corresponds to TRBD1 (5 bases). CDR1 and CDR2 (germline): LGHNA, YNFKEQ. This CDR3 contains 14 residues. Trimming stripped 0 bases from V and 5 bases from J, with 8 bases between. The CDR3 sequence is CASSQESRDQPQHF. The DNA of the CDR3 is TGTGCCAGCAGCCAAGAAAGCAGGGATCAGCCCCAGCATTTT.

The V call is TRBV4-3, the J call TRBJ1-2; 7 bases align to TRBD1. The CDR3 extends over 14 amino acids. With V trimmed by 4 bases and J by 7 bases, 9 bases remained unmatched. The germline V gene has CDR1 LGHNA and CDR2 YSLEER. In DNA, the CDR3 is TGCGCCAGCAGCCGAGAGACAGGGAAGAGTGGCTACACCTTC. Protein: CASSRETGKSGYTF.

The CDR3 is CASSMLTSGGASEQYF. As DNA, the CDR3 is TGTGCCAGTAGTATGCTTACTAGCGGGGGGGCCAGCGAGCAGTACTTC. This chain joins TRBV19 and TRBJ2-7; 13 nucleotides align to TRBD2. The CDR3 consists of 16 residues. V was clipped by 3 bases and J by 6 bases; unmatched bases: 8. Germline V CDR1 and CDR2: LNHDA, SQIVND (reference sequence).

The V gene is TRBV7-6, the J gene TRBJ2-5; 7 bases are shared with TRBD1. Losses at the gene ends were 8 bases for V and 5 bases for J; bases not matched to a gene: 14. CDR1 SGHVS and CDR2 FNYEAQ come from the germline V gene. This CDR3 has 15 amino acids. Here the CDR3 reads CASRRSRQGRETQYF. The CDR3 DNA reads TGTGCCAGCCGCCGAAGTAGACAGGGCCGGGAGACCCAGTACTTC.